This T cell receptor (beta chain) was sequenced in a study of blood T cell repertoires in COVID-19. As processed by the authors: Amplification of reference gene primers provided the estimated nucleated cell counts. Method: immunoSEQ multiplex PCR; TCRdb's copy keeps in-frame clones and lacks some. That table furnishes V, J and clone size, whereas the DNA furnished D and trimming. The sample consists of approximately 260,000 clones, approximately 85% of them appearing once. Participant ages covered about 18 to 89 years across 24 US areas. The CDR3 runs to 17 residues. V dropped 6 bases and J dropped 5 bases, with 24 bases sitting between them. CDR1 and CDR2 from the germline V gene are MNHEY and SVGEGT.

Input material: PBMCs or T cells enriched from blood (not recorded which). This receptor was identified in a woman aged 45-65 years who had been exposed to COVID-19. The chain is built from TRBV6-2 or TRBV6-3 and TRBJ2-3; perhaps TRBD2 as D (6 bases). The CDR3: CASSPPHWEDSLDTQYF. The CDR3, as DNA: TGTGCCAGCAGCCCCCCACACTGGGAGGATAGCCTAGATACGCAGTATTTT.